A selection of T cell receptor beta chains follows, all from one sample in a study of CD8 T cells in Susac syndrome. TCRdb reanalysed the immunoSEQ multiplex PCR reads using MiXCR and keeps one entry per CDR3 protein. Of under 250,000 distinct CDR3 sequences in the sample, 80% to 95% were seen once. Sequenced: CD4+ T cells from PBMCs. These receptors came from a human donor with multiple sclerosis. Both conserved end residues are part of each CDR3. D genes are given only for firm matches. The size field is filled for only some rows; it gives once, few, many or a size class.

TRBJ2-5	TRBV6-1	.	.	CASKKGNLRQETQYF
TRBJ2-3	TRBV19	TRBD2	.	CASRGLAMVTDTQYF
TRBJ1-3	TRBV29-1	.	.	CSVGLSRNTIYF
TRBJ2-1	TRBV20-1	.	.	CSARPPTPPGFNEQFF
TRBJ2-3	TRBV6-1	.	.	CASSDRPADTQYF
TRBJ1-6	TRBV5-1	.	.	CASSSGSGNSPLHF
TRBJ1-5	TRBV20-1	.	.	CSAHGQERNQPQHF
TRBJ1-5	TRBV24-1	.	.	CATSDGLRGGNQPQHF
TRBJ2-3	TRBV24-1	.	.	CATSDLQGLSTDTQYF
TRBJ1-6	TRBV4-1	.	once	CASSQGLRGSPLHF
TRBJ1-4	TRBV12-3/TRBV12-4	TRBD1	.	CASSTGTGTDNEKLFF
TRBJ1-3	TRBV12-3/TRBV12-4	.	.	CASSLSGGNTIYF
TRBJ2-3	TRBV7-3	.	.	CASSLTGGQPDTQYF
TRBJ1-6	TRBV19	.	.	CASSGRGSYNSPLHF
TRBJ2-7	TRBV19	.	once	CASSTSVGSYEQYF
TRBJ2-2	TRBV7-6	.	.	CASSLESINTGELFF
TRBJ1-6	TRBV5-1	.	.	CASSSGRENSPLHF
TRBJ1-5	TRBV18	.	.	CASSVNLQGLPQHF
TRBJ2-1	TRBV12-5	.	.	CASGLRHEQFF